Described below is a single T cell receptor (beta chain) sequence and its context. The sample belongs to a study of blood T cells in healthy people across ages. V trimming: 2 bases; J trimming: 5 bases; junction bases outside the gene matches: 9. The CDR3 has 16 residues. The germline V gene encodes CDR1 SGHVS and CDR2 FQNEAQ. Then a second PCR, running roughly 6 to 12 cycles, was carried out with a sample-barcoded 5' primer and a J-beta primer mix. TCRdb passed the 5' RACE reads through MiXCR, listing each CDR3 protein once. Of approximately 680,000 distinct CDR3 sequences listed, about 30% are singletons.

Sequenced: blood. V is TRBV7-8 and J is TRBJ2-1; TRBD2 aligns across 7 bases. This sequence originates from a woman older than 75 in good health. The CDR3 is CASSLKRLAVNNEQFF. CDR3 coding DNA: TGTGCCAGCAGCTTAAAGCGGCTAGCGGTAAACAATGAGCAGTTCTTC.